The clone carrying this T cell receptor (beta chain) came up a few times. The sample originates from a study of identical twins. Deletions cut 5 bases from V and 3 bases from J, with 17 bases between. The CDR3 runs to 15 residues. Germline CDR1 and CDR2: SEHNR and FQNEAQ (reference sequence). One entry per CDR3 protein, called by TCRdb with MiXCR from the 5' RACE reads. The sample yields 200,000 to 250,000 distinct CDR3 sequences, approximately 5.9% seen once. This sample was also put to use in a study of T cells expressing NK-cell markers. That publication notes: The sequencing cohort of eight donors included seven HCMV-seropositive individuals and one seronegative individual. These clonotypes also led the CD3+CD56-NKG2C+ fraction in a few donors.

The TCR sequence derives from a young woman in good health. The sample taken for sequencing was CD8+ T cells sorted from blood. V and J are TRBV7-9 and TRBJ2-7; D perhaps matches TRBD2 (5 bases). The CDR3 loop reads CASSPAGRVLYEQYF. The CDR3 nucleotides read TGTGCCAGCAGCCCGGCGGGTAGAGTACTCTACGAGCAGTACTTC.